This TCR beta chain was sequenced in a study of vaccination effects on CD4 cells after COVID-19. Sequencing was preceded by expansion of antigen-specific CD4+ T cells with viral peptide pools in the ViraFEST assay. Isolation of CD4+ T cells took place after approximately 10 days of culture. A positive SARS-CoV-2 PCR test fell between March and December 2020. Repertoires were generated with immunoSEQ multiplex PCR, while TCRdb's copy carries only in-frame clones and drops some. Found here are tens of thousands of clones, roughly 73% of them singletons; the top ten hold 5%. Deletions cut 2 bases from V and 7 bases from J, with 17 bases between. The CDR3 spans 16 residues. The germline V gene has CDR1 SEHNR and CDR2 FQNEAQ (reference sequence). In the case of this clone: Its specificity is not known.

The receptor comes from a human donor who had a prior SARS-CoV-2 infection. Sequencing was performed on CD4+ T cells from PBMCs cultured with HIV peptides, taken before COVID-19 vaccination. Subset described: HIV-1 Nef peptide pool negative control/reference culture. This sequence joins TRBV7-9 and TRBJ1-4, with D tentatively TRBD1 (6 bases). CDR3 region: CASSLRMTGPIEKLFF. CDR3 coding DNA: TGTGCCAGCAGCTTAAGAATGACAGGTCCTATTGAAAAACTGTTTTTT.